Detailed here is one T cell receptor beta chain. The data belong to a study of glioma-infiltrating T cells after dendritic cell vaccination. The PCR used 60 V beta and 13 J beta primers. Produced via immunoSEQ multiplex PCR; TCRdb's table is partial and in-frame only. Of about 90,000 clones in the sample, about 84% were seen once. Only patients with spare fresh-frozen tumor and over two years of follow-up were included. V lost 1 base to trimming and J lost 6 bases; unmatched junction nucleotides: 11. Germline CDR1 is SGHNT and CDR2 is YENEEA. This CDR3 is 16 amino acids long. The material sequenced was blood, taken before dendritic cell vaccination. This clonotype originated in a human donor with glioblastoma. This sequence joins TRBV11-3 and TRBJ1-2, with 7 nucleotides matching TRBD1. CDR3 protein: CASSLGIYGTVNGYTF. In DNA form, the CDR3 reads TGTGCCAGCAGCTTAGGAATTTACGGGACAGTTAATGGCTACACCTTC. Full variable domain (outside the CDR3, taken from reference TRBV11-3 and TRBJ1-2): EAGVVQSPRYKIIEKKQPVAFWCNPISGHNTLYWYLQNLGQGPELLIRYENEEAVDDSQLPKDRFSAERLKGVDSTLKIQPAELGDSAVYLCASSLGIYGTVNGYTFGSGTRLTVV.